The rows below give T cell receptor beta chains drawn from one sample of a study of blood T cell repertoires in COVID-19. Using immunoSEQ multiplex PCR, the repertoire was profiled, and TCRdb retains in-frame clones only, with some absent. The table records more than 200,000 clones, about 89% of them present only once. Input material: PBMCs or T cells enriched from blood (not recorded which). Receptors originate from a woman in her 30s who had recovered from COVID-19. Each CDR3 is given with its conserved first and last residue. D genes are given only for firm matches. The size field is filled for only some rows; it gives once, few, many or a size class.

J gene: TRBJ2-7; D gene: TRBD1; V gene: TRBV27; clone size: -; CDR3 protein: CASSRQGPYEQYF; CDR3 DNA: TGTGCCAGCAGCCGACAGGGCCCCTACGAGCAGTACTTC
J gene: TRBJ2-1; D gene: TRBD2; V gene: TRBV25-1; clone size: once; CDR3 protein: CASSEGLAAYNEQFF; CDR3 DNA: TGTGCCAGCAGTGAGGGACTAGCGGCTTACAATGAGCAGTTCTTC
J gene: TRBJ1-2; D gene: -; V gene: TRBV6-5; clone size: few; CDR3 protein: CASSYTGTSYTF; CDR3 DNA: TGTGCCAGCAGTTACACTGGTACGAGCTACACCTTC
J gene: TRBJ2-3; D gene: -; V gene: TRBV28; clone size: -; CDR3 protein: CASSLLIVAGVIDTQYF; CDR3 DNA: TGTGCCAGCAGTTTATTGATAGTCGCCGGGGTCATAGATACGCAGTATTTT
J gene: TRBJ2-5; D gene: TRBD2; V gene: TRBV29-1; clone size: -; CDR3 protein: CSVEGLADKTYQETQYF; CDR3 DNA: TGCAGCGTTGAAGGACTAGCGGATAAAACGTATCAAGAGACCCAGTACTTC
J gene: TRBJ1-2; D gene: -; V gene: TRBV3-1/TRBV3-2; clone size: -; CDR3 protein: CASSQERFYYGYTF; CDR3 DNA: TGTGCCAGCAGCCAAGAGAGGTTTTACTATGGCTACACCTTC
J gene: TRBJ1-1; D gene: TRBD1; V gene: TRBV5-1; clone size: -; CDR3 protein: CASSPGQGVYLDTEAFF; CDR3 DNA: TGCGCCAGCAGCCCCGGACAGGGCGTTTATCTGGACACTGAAGCTTTCTTT
J gene: TRBJ1-4; D gene: TRBD1; V gene: TRBV16; clone size: once; CDR3 protein: CASSQQQGTNEKLFF; CDR3 DNA: TGTGCCAGCAGCCAACAACAGGGGACTAATGAAAAACTGTTTTTT
J gene: TRBJ2-7; D gene: TRBD2; V gene: TRBV2; clone size: -; CDR3 protein: CASSGSRETSYEQYF; CDR3 DNA: TGTGCCAGCAGTGGGTCGCGGGAGACGTCCTACGAGCAGTACTTC
J gene: TRBJ1-3; D gene: -; V gene: TRBV18; clone size: once; CDR3 protein: CASSPVGVNENTIYF; CDR3 DNA: TGTGCCAGCTCACCAGTCGGGGTCAATGAAAACACCATATATTTT
J gene: TRBJ1-1; D gene: -; V gene: TRBV24-1; clone size: -; CDR3 protein: CATSLDTEAFF; CDR3 DNA: TGTGCCACCAGCCTTGACACTGAAGCTTTCTTT
J gene: TRBJ1-2; D gene: -; V gene: TRBV19; clone size: -; CDR3 protein: CASSYGQLNYGYTF; CDR3 DNA: TGTGCCAGTAGTTACGGACAGTTAAACTATGGCTACACCTTC
J gene: TRBJ1-3; D gene: -; V gene: TRBV3-1/TRBV3-2; clone size: -; CDR3 protein: CASSQGDYSGNTIYF; CDR3 DNA: TGTGCCAGCAGCCAAGGGGACTACTCTGGAAACACCATATATTTT
J gene: TRBJ2-1; D gene: -; V gene: TRBV7-6; clone size: -; CDR3 protein: CASSSLAVSYNEQFF; CDR3 DNA: TGTGCCAGCAGCTCCTTAGCCGTTTCCTACAATGAGCAGTTCTTC
J gene: TRBJ2-1; D gene: TRBD2; V gene: TRBV11-2; clone size: -; CDR3 protein: CASSSSGSSYNEQFF; CDR3 DNA: TGTGCCAGCAGCTCTAGCGGAAGCTCCTACAATGAGCAGTTCTTC
J gene: TRBJ1-5; D gene: TRBD1; V gene: TRBV30; clone size: once; CDR3 protein: CAWALTGSYNQPQHF; CDR3 DNA: TGTGCCTGGGCCCTGACAGGGAGTTACAATCAGCCCCAGCATTTT
J gene: TRBJ1-1; D gene: -; V gene: TRBV14; clone size: few; CDR3 protein: CASSSRGVGEAFF; CDR3 DNA: TGTGCCAGCAGCTCCCGCGGGGTCGGGGAAGCTTTCTTT
J gene: TRBJ1-5; D gene: TRBD1; V gene: TRBV6-5; clone size: -; CDR3 protein: CASSYGDRGGNQPQHF; CDR3 DNA: TGTGCCAGCAGTTACGGGGACAGGGGGGGCAATCAGCCCCAGCATTTT
J gene: TRBJ2-1; D gene: -; V gene: TRBV10-3; clone size: -; CDR3 protein: CAISEGANRGEQFF; CDR3 DNA: TGTGCCATCAGTGAAGGGGCAAATAGAGGTGAGCAGTTCTTC
J gene: TRBJ1-4; D gene: TRBD1; V gene: TRBV5-1; clone size: -; CDR3 protein: CASSRDRGQDEKLFF; CDR3 DNA: TGCGCCAGCAGCAGGGACAGGGGGCAGGATGAAAAACTGTTTTTT
J gene: TRBJ2-2; D gene: -; V gene: TRBV30; clone size: -; CDR3 protein: CAWDPGTGELFF; CDR3 DNA: TGTGCCTGGGATCCAGGGACCGGGGAGCTGTTTTTT
J gene: TRBJ2-3; D gene: TRBD1; V gene: TRBV19; clone size: -; CDR3 protein: CASSVDRGGDTQYF; CDR3 DNA: TGTGCCAGTAGTGTTGACAGGGGTGGAGATACGCAGTATTTT
J gene: TRBJ1-1; D gene: -; V gene: TRBV9; clone size: -; CDR3 protein: CASSSDMVPREAFF; CDR3 DNA: TGTGCCAGCAGCTCAGATATGGTCCCACGTGAAGCTTTCTTT
J gene: TRBJ2-1; D gene: -; V gene: TRBV7-3; clone size: -; CDR3 protein: CASSLDRSSYNEQFF; CDR3 DNA: TGTGCCAGCAGCTTAGACAGGAGCTCCTACAATGAGCAGTTCTTC
J gene: TRBJ1-3; D gene: -; V gene: TRBV20-1; clone size: -; CDR3 protein: CSASTGSRGNTIYF; CDR3 DNA: TGCAGTGCTAGTACAGGGTCTCGTGGAAACACCATATATTTT
J gene: TRBJ2-7; D gene: -; V gene: TRBV27; clone size: -; CDR3 protein: CASSQHLEMYF; CDR3 DNA: TGTGCCAGCAGTCAACATTTGGAGATGTACTTC
J gene: TRBJ2-3; D gene: -; V gene: TRBV7-2; clone size: -; CDR3 protein: CASSLAPREDTQYF; CDR3 DNA: TGTGCCAGCAGCTTAGCCCCCCGGGAAGATACGCAGTATTTT
J gene: TRBJ1-4; D gene: -; V gene: TRBV30; clone size: -; CDR3 protein: CAWSDRGRTNEKLFF; CDR3 DNA: TGTGCCTGGAGTGATAGGGGTAGGACTAATGAAAAACTGTTTTTT
J gene: TRBJ2-2; D gene: TRBD1; V gene: TRBV28; clone size: -; CDR3 protein: CASSFPGQYTGELFF; CDR3 DNA: TGTGCCAGCAGTTTCCCGGGACAGTACACCGGGGAGCTGTTTTTT
J gene: TRBJ2-7; D gene: TRBD2; V gene: TRBV2; clone size: -; CDR3 protein: CASSRTSDPYEQYF; CDR3 DNA: TGTGCCAGCAGTAGGACTAGCGACCCCTACGAGCAGTACTTC
J gene: TRBJ1-2; D gene: TRBD1; V gene: TRBV30; clone size: -; CDR3 protein: CAWSGAGGLRYTF; CDR3 DNA: TGTGCCTGGAGTGGGGCAGGGGGCCTACGCTACACCTTC
J gene: TRBJ2-1; D gene: -; V gene: TRBV29-1; clone size: once; CDR3 protein: CSVSLARYNEQFF; CDR3 DNA: TGCAGCGTTAGCCTAGCGCGATACAATGAGCAGTTCTTC
J gene: TRBJ2-5; D gene: -; V gene: TRBV28; clone size: once; CDR3 protein: CASIRESFQETQYF; CDR3 DNA: TGTGCCAGCATCCGGGAGAGCTTTCAAGAGACCCAGTACTTC
J gene: TRBJ1-2; D gene: TRBD1; V gene: TRBV10-3; clone size: once; CDR3 protein: CAISESRDRGNYGYTF; CDR3 DNA: TGTGCCATCAGTGAATCTAGGGACAGGGGAAACTATGGCTACACCTTC
J gene: TRBJ2-3; D gene: -; V gene: TRBV30; clone size: once; CDR3 protein: CAWSVVRSDTQYF; CDR3 DNA: TGTGCCTGGAGTGTTGTACGGTCGGATACGCAGTATTTT
J gene: TRBJ2-2; D gene: -; V gene: TRBV7-9; clone size: -; CDR3 protein: CASSFRGTNTGELFF; CDR3 DNA: TGTGCCAGCAGCTTTCGCGGGACGAACACCGGGGAGCTGTTTTTT
J gene: TRBJ1-1; D gene: -; V gene: TRBV6-4; clone size: -; CDR3 protein: CASSREMNTEAFF; CDR3 DNA: TGTGCCAGCAGTAGGGAGATGAACACTGAAGCTTTCTTT
J gene: TRBJ1-1; D gene: -; V gene: TRBV23-1; clone size: few; CDR3 protein: CASTPGRGGFRTEAFF; CDR3 DNA: TGCGCCAGCACCCCCGGTAGGGGAGGATTCCGCACTGAAGCTTTCTTT
J gene: TRBJ2-7; D gene: TRBD2; V gene: TRBV5-6; clone size: -; CDR3 protein: CASSLLAGDEQYF; CDR3 DNA: TGTGCCAGCAGCTTATTAGCGGGAGACGAGCAGTACTTC
J gene: TRBJ1-6; D gene: TRBD1; V gene: TRBV5-1; clone size: -; CDR3 protein: CASSLGQGAGSPLHF; CDR3 DNA: TGCGCCAGCAGCTTGGGACAGGGGGCGGGTTCACCCCTCCACTTT
J gene: TRBJ2-2; D gene: TRBD2; V gene: TRBV28; clone size: -; CDR3 protein: CASRLAGATGELFF; CDR3 DNA: TGTGCCAGCAGGCTAGCGGGAGCCACCGGGGAGCTGTTTTTT
J gene: TRBJ2-7; D gene: -; V gene: TRBV5-8; clone size: -; CDR3 protein: CASSIYPGDF; CDR3 DNA: TGTGCCAGCAGCATCTACCCAGGGGACTTC
J gene: TRBJ2-2; D gene: TRBD2; V gene: TRBV7-3; clone size: -; CDR3 protein: CASSQTSGSFAGELFF; CDR3 DNA: TGTGCCAGCAGCCAGACTAGCGGGAGTTTCGCCGGGGAGCTGTTTTTT
J gene: TRBJ1-1; D gene: -; V gene: TRBV5-1; clone size: -; CDR3 protein: CASSLALGGETFF; CDR3 DNA: TGCGCCAGCAGCTTGGCCCTTGGGGGCGAGACTTTCTTT
J gene: TRBJ2-2; D gene: TRBD1; V gene: TRBV24-1; clone size: few; CDR3 protein: CATGRTGATGELFF; CDR3 DNA: TGTGCCACCGGGAGGACAGGGGCGACCGGGGAGCTGTTTTTT
J gene: TRBJ2-5; D gene: TRBD2; V gene: TRBV28; clone size: -; CDR3 protein: CASRGLAPQETQYF; CDR3 DNA: TGTGCCAGCAGAGGACTAGCGCCACAAGAGACCCAGTACTTC
J gene: TRBJ2-2; D gene: TRBD2; V gene: TRBV7-3; clone size: -; CDR3 protein: CASSFRTSGSINGELFF; CDR3 DNA: TGTGCCAGCAGCTTCCGGACTAGCGGGAGTATAAACGGGGAGCTGTTTTTT
J gene: TRBJ1-1; D gene: -; V gene: TRBV18; clone size: -; CDR3 protein: CASSPLRNTEAFF; CDR3 DNA: TGTGCCAGCTCACCCCTTAGGAACACTGAAGCTTTCTTT
J gene: TRBJ1-1; D gene: -; V gene: TRBV28; clone size: -; CDR3 protein: CASNVGMNTEAFF; CDR3 DNA: TGTGCCAGCAATGTCGGTATGAACACTGAAGCTTTCTTT
J gene: TRBJ1-5; D gene: -; V gene: TRBV28; clone size: few; CDR3 protein: CASSLFRGNSNQPQHF; CDR3 DNA: TGTGCCAGCAGTTTATTTAGGGGGAATAGCAATCAGCCCCAGCATTTT
J gene: TRBJ2-2; D gene: -; V gene: TRBV4-2; clone size: -; CDR3 protein: CASSQDRTGELFF; CDR3 DNA: TGTGCCAGCAGCCAAGATCGCACCGGGGAGCTGTTTTTT
J gene: TRBJ2-7; D gene: -; V gene: TRBV5-6; clone size: -; CDR3 protein: CASSLYTYEQYF; CDR3 DNA: TGTGCCAGCAGCTTGTACACCTACGAGCAGTACTTC
J gene: TRBJ2-7; D gene: TRBD1; V gene: TRBV30; clone size: -; CDR3 protein: CACGQGPHEQYF; CDR3 DNA: TGTGCCTGCGGACAGGGTCCCCACGAGCAGTACTTC
J gene: TRBJ2-3; D gene: TRBD2; V gene: TRBV5-1; clone size: -; CDR3 protein: CASSWEDSGGSTDTQYF; CDR3 DNA: TGCGCCAGCAGCTGGGAAGATAGCGGGGGGAGCACAGATACGCAGTATTTT
J gene: TRBJ1-6; D gene: -; V gene: TRBV2; clone size: -; CDR3 protein: CACSVQGIGSPLHF; CDR3 DNA: TGTGCCTGCTCCGTGCAGGGAATAGGTTCACCCCTCCACTTT
J gene: TRBJ1-5; D gene: -; V gene: TRBV7-8; clone size: -; CDR3 protein: CASSSHRGFNQPQHF; CDR3 DNA: TGTGCCAGCAGCTCCCACCGGGGTTTCAATCAGCCCCAGCATTTT
J gene: TRBJ2-7; D gene: TRBD1; V gene: TRBV30; clone size: -; CDR3 protein: CAWRDRGKYEQYF; CDR3 DNA: TGTGCCTGGCGGGACAGGGGTAAATACGAGCAGTACTTC
J gene: TRBJ2-2; D gene: -; V gene: TRBV7-3; clone size: -; CDR3 protein: CASSLEVPGELFF; CDR3 DNA: TGTGCCAGCAGCTTAGAGGTGCCCGGGGAGCTGTTTTTT
J gene: TRBJ2-7; D gene: TRBD2; V gene: TRBV15; clone size: -; CDR3 protein: CATSRGGYEQYF; CDR3 DNA: TGTGCCACCAGCAGGGGGGGGTACGAGCAGTACTTC